One sample yielded the 9 T cell receptor beta chains listed below, sequenced in a study of T cells in Graves' hyperthyroidism and ophthalmopathy. RNA transcripts were the template for amplifying TCR beta CDR3 regions. The HTBI set primed first-round TCR CDR3 RT-PCR. TCRdb called the multiplex PCR reads again in MiXCR, with one record for every CDR3 protein. The data show roughly 640,000 distinct CDR3 sequences, with more than 15% seen just once and roughly 3.4% held by the top ten. Sequences were obtained from blood. Receptor source: a middle-aged woman with Graves' ophthalmopathy.

The rearrangement links TRBV24-1 to TRBJ1-1; D is uncertain. Trimming took off 9 bases at V and 2 bases at J, with 15 bases between the two ends. Germline CDR1 and CDR2: KGHDR and SFDVKD. CDR3 length: 14 amino acids. The CDR3 DNA reads as TGTGCCACCCTTTCAGGCGGCATTAACACTGAAGCTTTCTTT. Protein: CATLSGGINTEAFF.

This clonotype was seen at least ten times. This chain links TRBV3-1 with TRBJ2-7, with D possibly TRBD2 on 6 matching bases. The germline V gene encodes CDR1 LGHDT and CDR2 YNNKEL (reference sequence). CDR3 length equals 14 residues. V lost 1 base and J lost 2, with 9 bases in between. The CDR3 DNA follows: TGTGCCAGCAGCCAAGGAGGGACTCCCTACGAGCAGTACTTC. Protein: CASSQGGTPYEQYF.

The chain links TRBV9 to TRBJ1-5; a weak D match, TRBD1 (5 bases). With 0 bases removed from V and 5 bases from J, the gap between germline ends came to 18 bases. CDR3 length: 17 residues. The germline gives CDR1 SGDLS, CDR2 YYNGEE. Here the CDR3 DNA reads TGTGCCAGCAGCGTAGGTGTCTGGGGGAGGAAGGATCAGCCCCAGCATTTT. Residues: CASSVGVWGRKDQPQHF.

This clonotype has a handful of counts. This chain connects TRBV29-1 to TRBJ2-1; TRBD2 matches 15 bases. V was pared by 4 bases and J by 8 bases, with 18 bases of the junction left unmatched. Germline-derived CDR1 and CDR2 are SQVTM and ANQGSEA. The CDR3 runs to 19 residues. CDR3 nucleotides: TGCAGCGTTGTAGAGGGGACTAGCGGGAGGTCGGTCGGGGCACATGAGCAGTTCTTC. It yields the protein CSVVEGTSGRSVGAHEQFF.

In the case of this clonotype: At one end the junction does not follow the germline gene, possibly because of a read error. V is TRBV27 and J is TRBJ2-6; 7 nucleotides agree with TRBD1. The CDR3 extends over 17 amino acids. Germline CDR1 is MNHEY and CDR2 is SMNVEV (reference sequence). The CDR3 reads CASRLGTELSGANVQTF. CDR3 bases: TGTGCCAGCCGTTTGGGGACAGAACTATCTGGGGCCAACGTCCAGACTTTC.

This clonotype was picked up a small number of times. This sequence joins TRBV5-1 and TRBJ2-5; no clear D gene. The CDR3 totals 14 residues. V lost 6 bases to trimming and J lost 5 bases, with 17 bases between them. CDR1 and CDR2 from the germline V gene are SGHRS and YFSETQ. The CDR3 spells CASNDFQEVETQYF. The CDR3 bases are TGCGCCAGCAACGATTTCCAAGAGGTTGAGACCCAGTACTTC.

This clonotype was observed a handful of times. The chain uses TRBV6-1 and TRBJ2-1, with TRBD2 matching over 14 bases. Trimming removed 5 bases from V and 7 bases from J; junction bases left unmatched: 10. CDR1 is MNHNS and CDR2 is SASEGT in the germline V gene. CDR3 length equals 17 residues. CDR3 nucleotides: TGTGCCAGCAGTTCTTCCTTGACTAGCGGGAGGGGGAATGAGCAGTTCTTC. Protein sequence: CASSSSLTSGRGNEQFF.

This clonotype was found a few times. This may come from a read error, since a much larger clone is one base off. This chain's CDR3 is CASCLAQANTEAFF. The CDR3 DNA reads as TGTGCCAGCTGCTTAGCACAGGCGAACACTGAAGCTTTCTTT. This chain joins TRBV11-2 and TRBJ1-1; possibly TRBD1 for D (5 bases). Germline V lookup: CDR1 SGHAT, CDR2 FQNNGV. CDR3 size: 14 residues.

This clonotype was seen many times. The chain links TRBV30 to TRBJ1-5, with a possible D match to TRBD1 (5 bases). Germline V CDR1 and CDR2: GTSNPN, SVGIG (reference sequence). This CDR3 has 18 amino acids. With 0 bases removed from V and 1 base from J, the gap between germline ends came to 19 bases. CDR3 nucleotides: TGTGCCTGGAGTGTACAAAGGGGTTTCTTGGCCAGCAATCAGCCCCAGCATTTT. This codes for CAWSVQRGFLASNQPQHF. Together with reference TRBV30 and TRBJ1-5, the CDR3 gives the full variable domain: SQTIHQWPATLVQPVGSPLSLECTVEGTSNPNLYWYRQAAGRGLQLLFYSVGIGQISSEVPQNLSASRPQDRQFILSSKKLLLSDSGFYLCAWSVQRGFLASNQPQHFGDGTRLSIL.